This TCR beta chain was found in a study of control samples from healthy donors and cancer patients. Profiling relied on immunoSEQ multiplex PCR, and the TCRdb table lists in-frame clones only, not all of them. Among about 170,000 clones listed, 75% to 95% were seen once. There are 17 residues in the CDR3. Germline V lookup: CDR1 SNHLY, CDR2 FYNNEI. Trimming shortened V by 4 bases and J by 2 bases, and 19 bases separated the two germline ends. The V gene is TRBV2, the J gene TRBJ2-3, with D maybe TRBD1 (6 bases). The TCR was taken from a woman aged 40 to 50 in good health. Sequenced material: blood. The CDR3 spells CASSGSHRDPNTDTQYF. The CDR3 DNA reads TGTGCCAGCAGTGGGTCTCACAGGGACCCGAACACAGATACGCAGTATTTT.